The TCR beta chain under discussion was sequenced for a study of blood T cell repertoires in COVID-19. The repertoire was sequenced with immunoSEQ multiplex PCR; TCRdb's copy has only in-frame clones and lacks some. The data show 140,000 to 150,000 clones, 85% to 90% seen once. V lost 4 bases, J lost 0 bases, and 19 bases stayed unmatched. Germline V gene lookup returns CDR1 LGHNA and CDR2 YSLEER. CDR3 length: 21 amino acids. Sequencing input: peripheral blood. The clonotype was recovered from a human donor in a cohort sampled during active COVID-19. V and J are TRBV4-3 and TRBJ2-1; 9 bases match TRBD2. The CDR3 nucleotides are TGCGCCAGCAGCCCCCATCACGGGGGAGCGGGAGGCCCGAGCTCCTACAATGAGCAGTTCTTC. It yields the protein CASSPHHGGAGGPSSYNEQFF.